This note documents a single T cell receptor (beta chain) sequence. Its antigen remains unidentified. The source of the sample is a study of T-cell memory formation after mild COVID-19. Study summary: Clusters of TCRs were largely donor specific. Findings of the study overall: Second-wave clones peaking on day 37 lacked confirmed SARS-CoV-2 specificity. Shrinking CD4+ clones resided mostly in CM and EM, and CD8+ ones in EMRA. Among clones contracting day 15 to 85, CD4/CD8 was balanced, whereas later expanders leaned CD4+.

The V end lost 4 bases, the J end lost 2 bases, and 17 bases lay between the germline ends. Germline V gives CDR1 SGHKS, CDR2 YYEKEE (reference sequence). The CDR3 covers 16 residues. TCRdb passed the 5' RACE reads through MiXCR, listing each CDR3 protein once. The data contain roughly 250,000 distinct CDR3 sequences, approximately 16% of them singletons. The V and J genes are TRBV5-5 and TRBJ2-3, with D perhaps matching TRBD2 (6 bases). The sequence came from a man younger than 30 who had mild COVID-19 (a few samples of this study predate the infection). Cell type and time point are not known. Sequenced: PBMCs or a T cell subset sorted from them (not recorded which). Here the CDR3 reads CASSPLTGAPTDTQYF. In DNA form, the CDR3 reads TGTGCCAGCAGCCCCCTGACGGGAGCCCCCACAGATACGCAGTATTTT.